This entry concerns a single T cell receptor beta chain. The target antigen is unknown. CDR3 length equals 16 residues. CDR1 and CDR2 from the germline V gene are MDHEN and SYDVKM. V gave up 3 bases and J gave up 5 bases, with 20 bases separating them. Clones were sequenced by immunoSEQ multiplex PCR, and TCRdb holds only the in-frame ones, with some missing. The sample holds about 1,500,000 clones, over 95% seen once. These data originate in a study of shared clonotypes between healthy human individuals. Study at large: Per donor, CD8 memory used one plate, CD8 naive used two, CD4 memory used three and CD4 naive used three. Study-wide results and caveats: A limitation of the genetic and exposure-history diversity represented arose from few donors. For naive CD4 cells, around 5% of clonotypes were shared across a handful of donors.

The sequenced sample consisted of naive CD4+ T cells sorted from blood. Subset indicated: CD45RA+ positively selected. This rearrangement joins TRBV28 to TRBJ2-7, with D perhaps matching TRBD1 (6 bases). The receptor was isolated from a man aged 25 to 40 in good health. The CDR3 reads CASSLRQGWGGNEQYF. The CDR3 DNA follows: TGTGCCAGCAGTTTGCGGCAGGGGTGGGGTGGGAACGAGCAGTACTTC.